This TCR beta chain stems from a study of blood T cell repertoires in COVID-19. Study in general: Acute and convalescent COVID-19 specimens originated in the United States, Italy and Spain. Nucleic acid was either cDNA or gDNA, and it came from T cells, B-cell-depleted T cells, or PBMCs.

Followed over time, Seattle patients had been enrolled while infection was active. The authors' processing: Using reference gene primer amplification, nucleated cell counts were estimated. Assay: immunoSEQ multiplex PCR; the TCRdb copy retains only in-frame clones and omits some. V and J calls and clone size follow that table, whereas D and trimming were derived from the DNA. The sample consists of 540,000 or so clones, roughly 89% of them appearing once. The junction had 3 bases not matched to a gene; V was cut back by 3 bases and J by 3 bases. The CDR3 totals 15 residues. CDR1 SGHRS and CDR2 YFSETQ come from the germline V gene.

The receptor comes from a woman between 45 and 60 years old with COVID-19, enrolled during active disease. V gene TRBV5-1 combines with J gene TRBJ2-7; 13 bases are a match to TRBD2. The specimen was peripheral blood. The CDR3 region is CASSWTSGGIYEQYF. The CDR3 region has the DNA TGCGCCAGCAGCTGGACTAGCGGGGGAATCTACGAGCAGTACTTC.